This TCR beta chain was identified during a study of shared clonotypes between healthy human individuals. Across the study: Each donor had three CD4 naive, three CD4 memory, two CD8 naive and one CD8 memory plate.

This CDR3 contains 12 residues. The V and J ends lost 4 bases and 7 bases respectively, with 9 bases between them. Per the germline V gene, CDR1 is LNHDA and CDR2 is SQIVND (reference sequence). Regarding this clone: Antigen specificity is unknown.

Only Caucasian adults living in Nashville, Tennessee made up the donor group. Some clones are missing from TCRdb's copy, which holds only in-frame ones; the method was immunoSEQ multiplex PCR. Of under 2.5 million clones in the sample, around 93% were seen once. Findings and caveats of the study: In having few donors, the study represented limited genetic and exposure-history diversity. Clonotypes shared by all four donors outscored non-shared clonotypes in generation probability.

The V and J genes are TRBV19 and TRBJ2-3, with D perhaps matching TRBD2 (5 bases). The sequenced sample was naive CD4+ T cells from PBMCs. Subset described: CD45RA+ positively selected. The TCR sequence derives from a man aged 18 to 30 in good health. Some clones in this sample may be carry-over from other donors' samples. The CDR3 region is CASSTGENTQYF. The CDR3 DNA reads as TGTGCCAGTAGTACCGGGGAAAATACGCAGTATTTT.